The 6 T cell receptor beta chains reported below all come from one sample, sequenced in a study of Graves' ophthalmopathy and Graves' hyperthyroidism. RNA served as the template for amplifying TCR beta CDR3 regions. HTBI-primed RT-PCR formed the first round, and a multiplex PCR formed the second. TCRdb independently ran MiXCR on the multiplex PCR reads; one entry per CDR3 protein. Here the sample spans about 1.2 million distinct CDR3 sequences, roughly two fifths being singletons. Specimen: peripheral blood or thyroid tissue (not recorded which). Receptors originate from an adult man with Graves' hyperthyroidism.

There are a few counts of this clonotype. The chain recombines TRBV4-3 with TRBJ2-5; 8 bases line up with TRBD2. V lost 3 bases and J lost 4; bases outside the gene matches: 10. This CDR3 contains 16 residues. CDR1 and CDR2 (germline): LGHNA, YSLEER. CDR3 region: CASSQGGLVGRETQYF. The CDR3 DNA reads TGCGCCAGCAGCCAGGGGGGACTAGTGGGTCGAGAGACCCAGTACTTC.

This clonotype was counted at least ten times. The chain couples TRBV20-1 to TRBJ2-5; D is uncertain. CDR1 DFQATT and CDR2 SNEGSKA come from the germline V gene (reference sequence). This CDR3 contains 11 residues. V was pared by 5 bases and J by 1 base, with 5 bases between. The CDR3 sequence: CSALPQETQYF. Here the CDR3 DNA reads TGCAGTGCTCTACCCCAAGAGACCCAGTACTTC.

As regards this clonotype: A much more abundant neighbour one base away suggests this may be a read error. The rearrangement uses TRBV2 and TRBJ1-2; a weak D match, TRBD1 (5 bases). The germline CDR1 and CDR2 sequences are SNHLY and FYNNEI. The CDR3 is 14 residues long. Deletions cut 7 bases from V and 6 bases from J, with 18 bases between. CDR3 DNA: TGTGCCAGCAATTCCGGGGGAGGCGGCCATGGCTACACCTTC. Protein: CASNSGGGGHGYTF.

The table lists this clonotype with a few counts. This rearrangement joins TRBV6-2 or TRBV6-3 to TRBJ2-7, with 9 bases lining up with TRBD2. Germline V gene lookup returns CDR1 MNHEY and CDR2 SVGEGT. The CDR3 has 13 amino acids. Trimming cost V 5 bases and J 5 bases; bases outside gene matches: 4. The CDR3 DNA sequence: TGTGCCAGCAGTACGGGACTAGCTAACGAGCAGTACTTC. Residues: CASSTGLANEQYF.

CDR3 region: CASSISRVAKNIQYF. The CDR3 coding sequence is TGTGCCAGCAGCATTTCCAGGGTTGCCAAAAACATTCAGTACTTC. This chain joins TRBV7-2 and TRBJ2-4; possibly TRBD1 for D (5 bases). V was clipped by 5 bases and J by 1 base, with 12 bases between them. The CDR3 is made up of 15 amino acids. Germline V gene data show CDR1 as SGHTA and CDR2 as FQGNSA.

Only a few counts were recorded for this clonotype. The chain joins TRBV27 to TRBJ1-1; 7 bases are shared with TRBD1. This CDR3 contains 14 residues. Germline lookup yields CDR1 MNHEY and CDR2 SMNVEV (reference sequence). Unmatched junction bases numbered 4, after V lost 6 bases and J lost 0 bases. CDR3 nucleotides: TGTGCCAGCAGGGGTACAGGGGTGAACACTGAAGCTTTCTTT. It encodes CASRGTGVNTEAFF.